These T cell receptor beta chains were read from a single sample in a study of cytomegalovirus exposure and HLA in healthy donors. Measured with immunoSEQ multiplex PCR; TCRdb has only the in-frame clones, and not every one. The sample has about 160,000 clones, roughly 85% seen once. Input material: PBMCs. Source of these receptors: a man in his forties or fifties in good health and CMV-seronegative. CDR3s include the opening cysteine and the closing phenylalanine or tryptophan. D genes are given only for firm matches. Not every row has a clone size; where given, it reads once, few, many or a size class.

TGTGCCAGCAGTGACCCCCTAGCCGAGCAGTACTTC	CASSDPLAEQYF	few	TRBJ2-7	TRBV6-4	12	NA
TGTGCCAGCAGCTTGCACACCAGGCCGGAGCTGTTTTTT	CASSLHTRPELFF	NA	TRBJ2-2	TRBV5-5	13	NA
TGTGCCAGCAGTTCCGGACTAGCGGGAGCCGGGCAAGAGACCCAGTACTTC	CASSSGLAGAGQETQYF	NA	TRBJ2-5	TRBV28	17	TRBD2
TGTGCCAGTAGTAGCAGGGGGGACTCCGAGCAGTACTTC	CASSSRGDSEQYF	NA	TRBJ2-7	TRBV19	13	NA
TGTGCCAGCACCAGACTAGCGGGGTACAATGAGCAGTTCTTC	CASTRLAGYNEQFF	NA	TRBJ2-1	TRBV6-5	14	TRBD2
TGTGCCAGCAGTGAAGTCGCGGGACGCAACTCTGGAAACACCATATATTTT	CASSEVAGRNSGNTIYF	once	TRBJ1-3	TRBV2	17	NA
TGTGCCAGCATTCCCGGGAACTCCTACGAGCAGTACTTC	CASIPGNSYEQYF	NA	TRBJ2-7	TRBV6-5	13	NA
TGTGCCAGCAGTGTAGACATGTCGCCAAGAAACATTCAGTACTTC	CASSVDMSPRNIQYF	NA	TRBJ2-4	TRBV6-6	15	NA
TGTGCCAGCAGCTACGAAGAGACCCAGTACTTC	CASSYEETQYF	NA	TRBJ2-5	TRBV2	11	NA
TGTGCCAGTAGTAAGGGACTAGCGGAAATCTACGAGCAGTACTTC	CASSKGLAEIYEQYF	NA	TRBJ2-7	TRBV19	15	TRBD2
TGTGCCAGCAGCTTAGCGACAGGGGTGAATGAAAAACTGTTTTTT	CASSLATGVNEKLFF	NA	TRBJ1-4	TRBV7-9	15	TRBD1
TGCAGCGCCGGGACAGGGGGAAACAATGAGCAGTTCTTC	CSAGTGGNNEQFF	NA	TRBJ2-1	TRBV29-1	13	TRBD1
TGTGCCAGCAGGCGACAGGGGGGTCAGGAAAAACTGTTTTTT	CASRRQGGQEKLFF	few	TRBJ1-4	TRBV27	14	TRBD1
TGTGCCTGGAGTGTGGGACAGCTGATTGAAGCTTTCTTT	CAWSVGQLIEAFF	NA	TRBJ1-1	TRBV30	13	TRBD1
TGTGCCAGCAGTTTCACAGAACTTTACTACGAGCAGTACTTC	CASSFTELYYEQYF	NA	TRBJ2-7	TRBV28	14	NA
TGTGCCAGCAGTACGGGGGGGCAAGAGACCCAGTACTTC	CASSTGGQETQYF	NA	TRBJ2-5	TRBV6-1	13	TRBD2
TGTGCCAGCAGTTCAACCGACCCGCGGTACAGGGGGTCCGGGGCCAACGGCCTGACTTTC	CASSSTDPRYRGSGANGLTF	NA	TRBJ2-6	TRBV28	20	TRBD1
TGCGCCAGCAACTCGGGGGGGGCAGATACGCAGTATTTT	CASNSGGADTQYF	NA	TRBJ2-3	TRBV5-1	13	TRBD2
TGTGCCAGCGCTTATCTTTCGGGAGGAAATCAGCCCCAGCATTTT	CASAYLSGGNQPQHF	NA	TRBJ1-5	TRBV6-1	15	NA
TGTGCCAGTTCGCCCGAACCGGGGACCGGGGAGCTGTTTTTT	CASSPEPGTGELFF	NA	TRBJ2-2	TRBV19	14	NA
TGTGCCAGCAGTCGTAACAAAGACTCTGGAAACACCATATATTTT	CASSRNKDSGNTIYF	NA	TRBJ1-3	TRBV6-5	15	NA